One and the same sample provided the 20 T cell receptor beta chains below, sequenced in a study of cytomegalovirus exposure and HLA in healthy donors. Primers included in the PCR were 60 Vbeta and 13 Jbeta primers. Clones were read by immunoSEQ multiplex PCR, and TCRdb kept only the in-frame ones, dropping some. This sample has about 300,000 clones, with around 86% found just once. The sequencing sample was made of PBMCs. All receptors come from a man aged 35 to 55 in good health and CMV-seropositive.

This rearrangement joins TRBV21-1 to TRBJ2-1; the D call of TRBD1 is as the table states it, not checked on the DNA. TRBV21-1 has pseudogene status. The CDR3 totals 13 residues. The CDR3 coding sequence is TGTGCCCCAACAGGGGAGCCCTTGAATGAGCAGTTCTTC. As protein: CAPTGEPLNEQFF.

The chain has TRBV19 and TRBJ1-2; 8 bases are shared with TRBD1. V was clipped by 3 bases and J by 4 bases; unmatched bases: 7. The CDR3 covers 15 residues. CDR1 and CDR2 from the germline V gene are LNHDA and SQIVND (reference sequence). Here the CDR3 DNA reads TGTGCCAGTAGTATCGGTCAGGGGGCCTCCTATGGCTACACCTTC. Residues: CASSIGQGASYGYTF.

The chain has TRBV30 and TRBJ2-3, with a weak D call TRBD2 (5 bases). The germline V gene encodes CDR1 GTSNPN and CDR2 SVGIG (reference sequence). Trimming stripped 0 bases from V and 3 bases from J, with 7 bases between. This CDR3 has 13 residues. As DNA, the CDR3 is TGTGCCTGGAGTGTAACGGGGACAGATACGCAGTATTTT. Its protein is CAWSVTGTDTQYF.

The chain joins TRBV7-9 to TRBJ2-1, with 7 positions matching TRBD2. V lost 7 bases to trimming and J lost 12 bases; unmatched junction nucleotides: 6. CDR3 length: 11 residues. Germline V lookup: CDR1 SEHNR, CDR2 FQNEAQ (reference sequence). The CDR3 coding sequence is TGTGCCAGCACAGCGGGCGGGGGGCAGTTCTTC. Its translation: CASTAGGGQFF.

The CDR3 DNA is TGTGCCAGCAGCTTGGGACAGGGAAATTTCTACGAGCAGTACTTC. This gives the protein CASSLGQGNFYEQYF. The V and J genes are TRBV5-5 and TRBJ2-7; 7 nucleotides match TRBD1. The ends lost 0 bases at V and 3 bases at J; junction bases unmatched: 6. The length of the CDR3 is 15 residues. Germline CDR1 SGHKS, CDR2 YYEKEE (reference sequence).

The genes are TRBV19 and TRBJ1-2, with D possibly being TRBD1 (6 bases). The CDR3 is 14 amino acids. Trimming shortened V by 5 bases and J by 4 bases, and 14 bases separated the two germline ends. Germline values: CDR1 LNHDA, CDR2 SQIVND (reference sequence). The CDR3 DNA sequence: TGTGCCAGTAGTGGACCACAGGGAACCTATGGCTACACCTTC. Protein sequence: CASSGPQGTYGYTF. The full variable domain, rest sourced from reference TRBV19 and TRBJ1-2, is DGGITQSPKYLFRKEGQNVTLSCEQNLNHDAMYWYRQDPGQGLRLIYYSQIVNDFQKGDIAEGYSVSREKKESFPLTVTSAQKNPTAFYLCASSGPQGTYGYTFGSGTRLTVV.

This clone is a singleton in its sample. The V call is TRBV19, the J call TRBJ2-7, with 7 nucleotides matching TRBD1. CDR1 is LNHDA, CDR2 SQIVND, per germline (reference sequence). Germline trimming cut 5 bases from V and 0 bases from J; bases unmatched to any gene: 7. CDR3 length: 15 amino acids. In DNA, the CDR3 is TGTGCCAGTAGTTTCGGACAGGCTTACTCCTACGAGCAGTACTTC. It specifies CASSFGQAYSYEQYF.

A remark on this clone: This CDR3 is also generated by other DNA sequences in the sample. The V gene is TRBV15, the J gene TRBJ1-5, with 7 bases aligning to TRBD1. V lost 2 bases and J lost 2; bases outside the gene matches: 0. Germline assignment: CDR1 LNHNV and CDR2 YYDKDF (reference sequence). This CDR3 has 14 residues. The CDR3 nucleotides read TGTGCCACCAGCAGAACAGGGGGCAATCAGCCCCAGCATTTT. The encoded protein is CATSRTGGNQPQHF.

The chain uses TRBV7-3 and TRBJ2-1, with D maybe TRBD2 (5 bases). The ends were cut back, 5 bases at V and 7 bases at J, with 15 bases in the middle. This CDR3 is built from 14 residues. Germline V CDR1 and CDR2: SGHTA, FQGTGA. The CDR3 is CASSLTPGYNEQFF. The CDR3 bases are TGTGCCAGCAGCCTGACTCCGGGGTATAATGAGCAGTTCTTC.

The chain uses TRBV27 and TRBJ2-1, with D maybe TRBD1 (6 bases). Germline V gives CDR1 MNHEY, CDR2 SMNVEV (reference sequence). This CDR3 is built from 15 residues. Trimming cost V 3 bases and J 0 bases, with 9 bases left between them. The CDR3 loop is CASSFGQPSYNEQFF. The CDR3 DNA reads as TGTGCCAGCAGTTTCGGACAGCCCTCCTACAATGAGCAGTTCTTC.

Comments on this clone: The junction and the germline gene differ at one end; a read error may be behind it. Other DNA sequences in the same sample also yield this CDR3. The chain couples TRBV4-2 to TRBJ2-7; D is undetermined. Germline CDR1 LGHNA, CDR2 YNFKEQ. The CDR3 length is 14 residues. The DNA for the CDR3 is TGTGCCAGCAGCCAAGATCGGCAGGCCTACGAGCAATACTTC. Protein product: CASSQDRQAYEQYF.

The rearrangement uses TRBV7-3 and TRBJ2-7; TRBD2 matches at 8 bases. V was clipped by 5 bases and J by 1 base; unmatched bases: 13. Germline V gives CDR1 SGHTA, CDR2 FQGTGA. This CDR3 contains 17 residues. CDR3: CASSPKGGRGESYEQYF. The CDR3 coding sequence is TGTGCCAGCAGCCCCAAGGGGGGGCGGGGGGAGTCCTACGAGCAGTACTTC.

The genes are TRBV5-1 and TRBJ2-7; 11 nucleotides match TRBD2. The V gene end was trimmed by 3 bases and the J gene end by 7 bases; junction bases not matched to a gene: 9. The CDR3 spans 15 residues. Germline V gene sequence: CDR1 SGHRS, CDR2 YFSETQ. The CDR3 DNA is TGCGCCAGCAGCTATGGGACTAGCGGAGGGGGAGAGCAGTACTTC. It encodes CASSYGTSGGGEQYF. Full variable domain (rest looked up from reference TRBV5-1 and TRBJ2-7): KAGVTQTPRYLIKTRGQQVTLSCSPISGHRSVSWYQQTPGQGLQFLFEYFSETQRNKGNFPGRFSGRQFSNSRSEMNVSTLELGDSALYLCASSYGTSGGGEQYFGPGTRLTVT.

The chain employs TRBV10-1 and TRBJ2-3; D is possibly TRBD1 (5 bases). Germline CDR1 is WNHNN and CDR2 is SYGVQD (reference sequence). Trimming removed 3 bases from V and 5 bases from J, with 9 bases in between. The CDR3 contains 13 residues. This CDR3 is CASSEYRGDTQYF. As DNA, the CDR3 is TGCGCCAGCAGTGAATATAGGGGAGATACGCAGTATTTT.

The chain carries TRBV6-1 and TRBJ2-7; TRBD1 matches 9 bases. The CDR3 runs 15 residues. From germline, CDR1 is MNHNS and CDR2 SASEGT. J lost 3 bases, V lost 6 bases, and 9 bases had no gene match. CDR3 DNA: TGTGCCAGCAGAAGCCGGACAGGGGCAAGCTACGAGCAGTACTTC. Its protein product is CASRSRTGASYEQYF.

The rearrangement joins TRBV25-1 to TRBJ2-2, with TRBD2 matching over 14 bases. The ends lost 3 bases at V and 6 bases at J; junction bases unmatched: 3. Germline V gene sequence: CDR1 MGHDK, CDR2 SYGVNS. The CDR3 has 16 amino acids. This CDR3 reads CASSDGLAGGSGELFF. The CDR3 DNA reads TGTGCCAGCAGTGATGGACTAGCGGGAGGATCCGGGGAGCTGTTTTTT.

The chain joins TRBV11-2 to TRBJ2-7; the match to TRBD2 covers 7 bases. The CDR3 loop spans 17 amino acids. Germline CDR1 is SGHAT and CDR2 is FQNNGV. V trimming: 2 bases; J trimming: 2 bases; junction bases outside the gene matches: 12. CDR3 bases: TGTGCCAGCAGCTTATTCCCCCCCGCGGGAGAAACCTACGAGCAGTACTTC. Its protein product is CASSLFPPAGETYEQYF.

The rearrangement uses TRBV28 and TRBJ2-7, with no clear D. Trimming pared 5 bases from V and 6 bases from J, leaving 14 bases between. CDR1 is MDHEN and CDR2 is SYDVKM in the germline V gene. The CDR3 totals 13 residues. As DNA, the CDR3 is TGTGCCAGCAGTCCGGTGGAGACCTCCGAGCAGTACTTC. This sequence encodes CASSPVETSEQYF.

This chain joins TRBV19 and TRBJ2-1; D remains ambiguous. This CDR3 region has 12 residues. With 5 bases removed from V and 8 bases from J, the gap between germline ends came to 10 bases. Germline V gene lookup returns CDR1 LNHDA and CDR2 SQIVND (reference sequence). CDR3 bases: TGTGCCAGTAGTCTTAACTTGGATGAGCAGTTCTTC. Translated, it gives CASSLNLDEQFF.

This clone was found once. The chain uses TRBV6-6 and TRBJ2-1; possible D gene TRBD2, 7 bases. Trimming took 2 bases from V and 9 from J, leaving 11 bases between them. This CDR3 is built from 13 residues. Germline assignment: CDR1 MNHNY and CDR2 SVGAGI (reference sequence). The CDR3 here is CASSYQGGGEQFF. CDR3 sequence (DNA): TGTGCCAGCAGTTACCAAGGGGGGGGTGAGCAGTTCTTC.